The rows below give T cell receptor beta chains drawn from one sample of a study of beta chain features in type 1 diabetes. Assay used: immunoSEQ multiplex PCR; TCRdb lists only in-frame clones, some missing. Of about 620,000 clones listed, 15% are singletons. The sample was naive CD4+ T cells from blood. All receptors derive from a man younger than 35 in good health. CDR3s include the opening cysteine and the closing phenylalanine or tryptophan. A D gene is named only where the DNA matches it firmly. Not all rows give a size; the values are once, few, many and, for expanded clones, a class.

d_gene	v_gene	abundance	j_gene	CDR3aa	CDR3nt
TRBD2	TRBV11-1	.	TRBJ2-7	CASSLERGAYEQYF	TGTGCCAGCAGCTTAGAGCGGGGGGCATACGAGCAGTACTTC
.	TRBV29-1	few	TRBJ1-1	CSVRRTVNTEAFF	TGCAGCGTCCGGCGGACAGTGAACACTGAAGCTTTCTTT
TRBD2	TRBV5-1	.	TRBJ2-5	CASSLAGGQETQYF	TGCGCCAGCAGCCTAGCGGGGGGGCAAGAGACCCAGTACTTC
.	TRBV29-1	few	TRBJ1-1	CSVGNGESTEAFF	TGCAGCGTTGGGAATGGGGAGAGCACTGAAGCTTTCTTT
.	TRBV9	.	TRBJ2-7	CASSVAPTYEQYF	TGTGCCAGCAGCGTAGCCCCGACCTACGAGCAGTACTTC
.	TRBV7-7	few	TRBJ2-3	CASSFVRGNTQYF	TGTGCCAGCAGCTTCGTTCGGGGCAATACGCAGTATTTT
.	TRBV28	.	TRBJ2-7	CASSMPPYEQYF	TGTGCCAGCAGCATGCCCCCCTACGAGCAGTACTTC
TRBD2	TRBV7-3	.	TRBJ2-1	CASSPQAGGPVNEQFF	TGTGCCAGCAGCCCCCAGGCGGGAGGGCCCGTCAATGAGCAGTTCTTC
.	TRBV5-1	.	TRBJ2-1	CASSLAGANNEQFF	TGCGCCAGCAGCTTGGCCGGGGCGAACAATGAGCAGTTCTTC
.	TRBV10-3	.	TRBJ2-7	CAISESGAVVEQYF	TGTGCCATCAGTGAGTCCGGGGCAGTGGTCGAGCAGTACTTC
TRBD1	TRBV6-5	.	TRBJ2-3	CASSFGQGGTDTQYF	TGTGCCAGCAGTTTTGGACAGGGGGGCACAGATACGCAGTATTTT
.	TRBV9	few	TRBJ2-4	CASSETDGLLAKNIQYF	TGTGCCAGCAGCGAGACAGACGGTCTTTTAGCCAAAAACATTCAGTACTTC
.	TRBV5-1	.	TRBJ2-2	CASSAGQSPNTGELFF	TGCGCCAGCAGCGCGGGACAGTCCCCGAACACCGGGGAGCTGTTTTTT
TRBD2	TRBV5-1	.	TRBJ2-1	CASSLDGLAGGYNEQFF	TGCGCCAGCAGCTTGGATGGGCTAGCGGGAGGGTACAATGAGCAGTTCTTC
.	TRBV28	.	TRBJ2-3	CASRSSTDTQYF	TGTGCCAGCAGGTCTAGCACAGATACGCAGTATTTT